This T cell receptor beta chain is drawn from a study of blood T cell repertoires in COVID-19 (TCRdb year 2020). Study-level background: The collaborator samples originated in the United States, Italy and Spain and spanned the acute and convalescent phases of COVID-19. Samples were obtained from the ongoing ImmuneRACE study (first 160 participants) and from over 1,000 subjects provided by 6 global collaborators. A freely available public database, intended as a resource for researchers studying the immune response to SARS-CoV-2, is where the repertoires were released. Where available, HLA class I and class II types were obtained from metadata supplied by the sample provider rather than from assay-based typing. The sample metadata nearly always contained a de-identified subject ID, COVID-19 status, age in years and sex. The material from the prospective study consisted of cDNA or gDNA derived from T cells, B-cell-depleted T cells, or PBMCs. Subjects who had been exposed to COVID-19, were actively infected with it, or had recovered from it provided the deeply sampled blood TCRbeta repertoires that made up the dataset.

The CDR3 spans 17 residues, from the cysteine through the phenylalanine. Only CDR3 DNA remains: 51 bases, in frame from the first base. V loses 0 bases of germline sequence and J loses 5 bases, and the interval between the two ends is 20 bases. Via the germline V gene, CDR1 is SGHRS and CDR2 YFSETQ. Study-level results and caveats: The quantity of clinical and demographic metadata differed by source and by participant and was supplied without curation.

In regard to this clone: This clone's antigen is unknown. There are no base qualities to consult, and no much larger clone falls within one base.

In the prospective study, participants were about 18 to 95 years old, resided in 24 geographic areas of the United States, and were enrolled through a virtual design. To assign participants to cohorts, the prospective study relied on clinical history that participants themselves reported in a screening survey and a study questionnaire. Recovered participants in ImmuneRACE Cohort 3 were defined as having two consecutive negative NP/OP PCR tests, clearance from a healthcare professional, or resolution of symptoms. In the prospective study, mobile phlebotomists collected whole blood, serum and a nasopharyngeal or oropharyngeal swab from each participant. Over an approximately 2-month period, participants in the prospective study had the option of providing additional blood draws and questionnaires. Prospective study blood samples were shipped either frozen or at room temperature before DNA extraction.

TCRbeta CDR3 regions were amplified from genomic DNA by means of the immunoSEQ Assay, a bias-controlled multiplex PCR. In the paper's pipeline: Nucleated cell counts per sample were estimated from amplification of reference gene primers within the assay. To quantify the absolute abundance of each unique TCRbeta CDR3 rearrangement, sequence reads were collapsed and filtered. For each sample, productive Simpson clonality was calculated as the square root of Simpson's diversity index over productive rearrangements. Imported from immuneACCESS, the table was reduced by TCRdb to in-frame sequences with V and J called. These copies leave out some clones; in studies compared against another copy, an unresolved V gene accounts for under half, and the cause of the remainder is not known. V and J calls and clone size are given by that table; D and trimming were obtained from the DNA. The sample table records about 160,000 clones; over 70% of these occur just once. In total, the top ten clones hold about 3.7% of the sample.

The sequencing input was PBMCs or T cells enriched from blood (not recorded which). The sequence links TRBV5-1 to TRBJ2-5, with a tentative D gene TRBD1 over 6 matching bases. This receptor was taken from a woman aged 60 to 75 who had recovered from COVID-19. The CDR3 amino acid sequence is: CASSLGTQGPPSETQYF. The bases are TGCGCCAGCAGCTTGGGTACACAGGGCCCCCCGTCGGAGACCCAGTACTTC.